Here is one TCR beta chain with its context. Which antigen it targets is not known. Per-nucleotide qualities are absent, and no much larger clonotype sits a single base away. The sample originates from a study of T-cell memory formation after mild COVID-19 (dated by TCRdb to the early 2020s). General notes on the study: TCR sequence clusters from the two donors were found to be largely donor specific. Two young, previously healthy adult volunteers made up the cohort, one male and one female. In a couple of donors, T-cell clones that expanded and contracted after mild COVID-19 were tracked by sequencing TCRalpha and TCRbeta repertoires over time.

Findings and caveats that apply to the study as a whole: Only two mild cases were covered by the study, and larger cohorts that include severe cases with pre-infection samples were considered necessary. Some responding clones were detected in pre-infection memory, which suggested that pre-existing cross-reactive memory T cells had joined the SARS-CoV-2 response. Clones contracting from day 15 to 85 had balanced CD4/CD8 phenotypes, while a second wave expanding from day 15 to 37 was biased towards CD4+. Contracting CD4+ clones turned up mainly in the CM and EM memory subsets, whereas EMRA was where CD8+ clones were enriched. Whether the second-wave clones peaking on day 37 were SARS-CoV-2 specific was not confirmed.

Instrument used: Illumina NovaSeq 6000. Using 5'RACE with constant-segment primers, TCRalpha and TCRbeta cDNA libraries were constructed, with sample barcodes and unique molecular identifiers added in the process. Trizol reagent was used to extract RNA from every sample. Library amplification was performed in two PCR steps, and a second sample barcode and Illumina TruSeq adapters were introduced in the second step. Libraries were sequenced on an Illumina NovaSeq with 2 x 150 bp paired-end reads. Per the source publication's procedure: The reads were demultiplexed and collapsed into UMI-guided consensus sequences using migec v1.2.7. With mixcr v2.1.11, UMI consensuses were aligned to TRA and TRB V and J templates and assembled into clonotypes. Expanded or contracted clonotypes were those called significant by both edgeR and NoisET, with noise models trained on biological replicates. For edgeR calls, the cutoffs were a false discovery rate-adjusted p below 0.01 and a log2 fold-change threshold of 1. PCA with hierarchical clustering of max-normalized trajectories of the 1000 most abundant clonotypes was used as exploratory dynamics analysis. The CD4 or CD8 phenotype of responding clones was assigned using the separately sequenced CD4+ and CD8+ repertoires. The public reads were quality trimmed at Q25 with fastp and then assembled into clones with MiXCR by TCRdb, keeping productive beta chains. Identical CDR3 proteins give one entry, which carries the most common genes and DNA. The V and J calls were not made by the authors but by TCRdb's processing. This sample comprises about 430,000 distinct CDR3 sequences, approximately 24% of them detected only once. The leading ten clones occupy around 9.5% of the sample.

CDR1 and CDR2 are read off the germline V gene (reference sequence) as LNHDA and SQIVND. The CDR3 has 14 amino acids, counting the end cysteine and phenylalanine. Only CDR3 DNA remains: 42 bases, in frame from the first base. V is pared back by 6 bases and J by 9 bases, with 18 bases lying between the germline termini. PBMCs were isolated by Ficoll-Paque density gradient centrifugation. Sequencing was done on a sample of PBMCs or a T cell subset sorted from them (not recorded which). The TCR originated in an adult woman who had mild COVID-19 (a few samples of this study predate the infection). The sample titles of this study are shuffled in the database, so cell type and time point are left out; the donor was told from shared clones. The rearrangement joined TRBV19 to TRBJ1-3, with a tentative D gene TRBD1 over 5 matching bases. DNA sequence: TGTGCCAGTAGCCGGGACGGACGAAAAGGCACCATATATTTT. Its translation reads: CASSRDGRKGTIYF.